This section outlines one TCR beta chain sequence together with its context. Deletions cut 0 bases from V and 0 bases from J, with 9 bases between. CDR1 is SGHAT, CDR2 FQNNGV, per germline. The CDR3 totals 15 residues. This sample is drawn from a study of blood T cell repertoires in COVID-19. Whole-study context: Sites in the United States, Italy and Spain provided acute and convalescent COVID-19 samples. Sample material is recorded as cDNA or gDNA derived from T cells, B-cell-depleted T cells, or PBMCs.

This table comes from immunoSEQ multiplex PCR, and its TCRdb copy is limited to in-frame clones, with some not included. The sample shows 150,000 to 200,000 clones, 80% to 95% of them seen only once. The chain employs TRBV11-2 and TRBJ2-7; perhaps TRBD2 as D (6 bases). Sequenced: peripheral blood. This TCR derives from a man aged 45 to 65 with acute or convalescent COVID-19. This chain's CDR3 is CASSLDRRGSYEQYF. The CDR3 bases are TGTGCCAGCAGCTTAGATCGGCGGGGCTCCTACGAGCAGTACTTC.